This T cell receptor (beta chain) was captured by sequencing in a study of cytomegalovirus exposure and HLA in healthy donors. Across the study: Drawn from HLA-typed donors, tens of millions of unique TCRs were held in an early data release.

The table lists this clone with a count of one. Its antigen is not known. Notes on the study in general: A later analysis found most CMV-associated TCR beta chains apparently HLA-restricted. With DRB1 most and HLA-C fewest, TCR association rates differed between HLA loci in a later analysis.

V gave up 5 bases and J gave up 3 bases, with 16 bases separating them. CDR1 MNHEY and CDR2 SVGAGI come from the germline V gene. The CDR3 extends over 15 amino acids. 60 Vbeta and 13 Jbeta primers were used in PCR. Profiling relied on immunoSEQ multiplex PCR, and the TCRdb table lists in-frame clones only, not all of them. The sample has 160,000 or so clones, around 73% seen once. Material for sequencing was PBMCs. This receptor was taken from a man in his 60s in good health and CMV-seronegative. V and J are TRBV6-5 and TRBJ1-2; D unclear. This CDR3 reads CASSPGLMRDYGYTF. The CDR3 nucleotides are TGTGCCAGCAGTCCAGGACTCATGAGGGACTATGGCTACACCTTC.